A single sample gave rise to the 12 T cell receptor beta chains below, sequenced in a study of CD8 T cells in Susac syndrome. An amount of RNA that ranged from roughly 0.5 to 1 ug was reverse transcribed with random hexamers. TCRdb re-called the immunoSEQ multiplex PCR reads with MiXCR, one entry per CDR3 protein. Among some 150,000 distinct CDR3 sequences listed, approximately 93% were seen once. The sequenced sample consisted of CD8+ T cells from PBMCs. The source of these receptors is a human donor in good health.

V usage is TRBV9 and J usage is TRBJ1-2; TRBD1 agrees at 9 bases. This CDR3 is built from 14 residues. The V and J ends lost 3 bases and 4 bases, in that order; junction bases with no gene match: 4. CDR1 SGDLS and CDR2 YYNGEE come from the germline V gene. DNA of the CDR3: TGTGCCAGCAGCGCTTCGACAGGGGGCTATGGCTACACCTTC. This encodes CASSASTGGYGYTF.

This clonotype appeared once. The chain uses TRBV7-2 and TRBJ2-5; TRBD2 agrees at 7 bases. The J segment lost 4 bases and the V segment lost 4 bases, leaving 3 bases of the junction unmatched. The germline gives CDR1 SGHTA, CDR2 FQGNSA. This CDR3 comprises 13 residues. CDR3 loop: CASSYGLGETQYF. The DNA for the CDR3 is TGTGCCAGCAGCTACGGACTAGGAGAGACCCAGTACTTC. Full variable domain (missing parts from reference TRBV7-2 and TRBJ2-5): GAGVSQSPSNKVTEKGKDVELRCDPISGHTALYWYRQSLGQGLEFLIYFQGNSAPDKSGLPSDRFSAERTGGSVSTLTIQRTQQEDSAVYLCASSYGLGETQYFGPGTRLLVL.

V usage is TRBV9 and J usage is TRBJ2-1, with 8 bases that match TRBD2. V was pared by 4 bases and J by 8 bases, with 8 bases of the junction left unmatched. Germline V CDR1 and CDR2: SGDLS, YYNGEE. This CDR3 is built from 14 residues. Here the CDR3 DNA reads TGTGCCAGCAGCACCACGCTAGCGGGCTATGAGCAGTTCTTC. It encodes CASSTTLAGYEQFF. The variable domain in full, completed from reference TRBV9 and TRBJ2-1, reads DSGVTQTPKHLITATGQRVTLRCSPRSGDLSVYWYQQSLDQGLQFLIQYYNGEERAKGNILERFSAQQFPDLHSELNLSSLELGDSALYFCASSTTLAGYEQFFGPGTRLTVL.

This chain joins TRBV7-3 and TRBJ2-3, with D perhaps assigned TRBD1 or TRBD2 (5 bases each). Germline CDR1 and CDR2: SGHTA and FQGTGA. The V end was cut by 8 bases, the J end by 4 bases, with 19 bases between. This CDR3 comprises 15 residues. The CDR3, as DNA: TGTGCCAGCTGCCTACTTGGGGGAGCCGCAGATACGCAGTATTTT. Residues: CASCLLGGAADTQYF. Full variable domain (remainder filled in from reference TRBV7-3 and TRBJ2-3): GAGVSQTPSNKVTEKGKYVELRCDPISGHTALYWYRQSLGQGPEFLIYFQGTGAADDSGLPNDRFFAVRPEGSVSTLKIQRTERGDSAVYLCASCLLGGAADTQYFGPGTRLTVL.

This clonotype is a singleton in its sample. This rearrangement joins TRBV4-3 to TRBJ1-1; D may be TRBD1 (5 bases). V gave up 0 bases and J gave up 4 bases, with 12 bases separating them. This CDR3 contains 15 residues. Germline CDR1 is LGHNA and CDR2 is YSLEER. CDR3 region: CASSQDRGGTTEAFF. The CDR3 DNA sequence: TGCGCCAGCAGCCAAGATCGGGGGGGGACCACTGAAGCTTTCTTT.

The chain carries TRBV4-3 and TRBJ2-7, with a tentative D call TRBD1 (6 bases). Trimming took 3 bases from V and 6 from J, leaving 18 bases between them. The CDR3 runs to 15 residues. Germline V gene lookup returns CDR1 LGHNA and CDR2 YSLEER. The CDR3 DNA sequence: TGCGCCAGCAGCCAGAAAGGCGCAGGGGTAAGCGAGCAGTACTTC. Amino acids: CASSQKGAGVSEQYF.

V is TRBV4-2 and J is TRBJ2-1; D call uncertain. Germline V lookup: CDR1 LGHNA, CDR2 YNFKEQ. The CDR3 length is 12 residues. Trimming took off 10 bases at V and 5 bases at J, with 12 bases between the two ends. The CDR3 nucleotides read TGTGCCACCAAGGACCTCAACAATGAGCAGTTCTTC. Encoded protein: CATKDLNNEQFF.

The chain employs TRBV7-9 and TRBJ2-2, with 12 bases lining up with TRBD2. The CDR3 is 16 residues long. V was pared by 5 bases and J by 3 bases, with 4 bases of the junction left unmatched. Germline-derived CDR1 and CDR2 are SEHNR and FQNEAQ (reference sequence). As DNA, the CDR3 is TGTGCCAGCAGCCCCCGACTAGCGGGAGACACCGGGGAGCTGTTTTTT. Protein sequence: CASSPRLAGDTGELFF.

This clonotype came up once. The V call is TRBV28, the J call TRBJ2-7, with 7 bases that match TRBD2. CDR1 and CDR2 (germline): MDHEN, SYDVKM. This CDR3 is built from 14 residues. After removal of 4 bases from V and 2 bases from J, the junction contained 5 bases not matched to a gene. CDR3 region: CASSSRLAPYEQYF. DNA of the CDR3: TGTGCCAGCAGTTCAAGACTAGCTCCCTACGAGCAGTACTTC.

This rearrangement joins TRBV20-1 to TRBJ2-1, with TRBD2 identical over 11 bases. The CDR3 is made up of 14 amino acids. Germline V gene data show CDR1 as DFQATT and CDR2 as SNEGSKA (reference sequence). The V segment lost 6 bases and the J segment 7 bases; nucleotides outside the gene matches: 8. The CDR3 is CSALLAGVGNEQFF. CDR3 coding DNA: TGCAGTGCCTTACTAGCGGGAGTTGGGAATGAGCAGTTCTTC.

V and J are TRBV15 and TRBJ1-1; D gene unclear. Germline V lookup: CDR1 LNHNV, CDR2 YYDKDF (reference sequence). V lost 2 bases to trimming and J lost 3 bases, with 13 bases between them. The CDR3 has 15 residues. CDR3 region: CATSRPQESHTEAFF. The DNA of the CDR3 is TGTGCCACCAGCAGACCTCAGGAATCGCACACTGAAGCTTTCTTT.

The CDR3 region is CASSQDWGEYYGYTF. The DNA for the CDR3 is TGTGCCAGCAGCCAAGATTGGGGGGAATACTATGGCTACACCTTC. The J gene is TRBJ1-2, the V gene TRBV3-1; a possible D gene is TRBD1 (5 bases). Germline CDR1 reads LGHDT; CDR2 reads YNNKEL (reference sequence). The V and J ends lost 0 bases and 3 bases respectively, with 11 bases between them. The CDR3 length is 15 residues.